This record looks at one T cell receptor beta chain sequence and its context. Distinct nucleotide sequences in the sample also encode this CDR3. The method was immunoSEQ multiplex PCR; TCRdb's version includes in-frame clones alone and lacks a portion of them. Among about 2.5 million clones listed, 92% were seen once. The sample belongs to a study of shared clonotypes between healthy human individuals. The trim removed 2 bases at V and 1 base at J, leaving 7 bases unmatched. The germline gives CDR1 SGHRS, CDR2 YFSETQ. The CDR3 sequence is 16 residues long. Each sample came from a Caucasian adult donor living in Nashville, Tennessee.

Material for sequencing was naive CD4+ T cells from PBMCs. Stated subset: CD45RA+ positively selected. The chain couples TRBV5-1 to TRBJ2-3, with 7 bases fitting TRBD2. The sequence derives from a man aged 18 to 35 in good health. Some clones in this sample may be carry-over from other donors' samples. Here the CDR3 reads CASSLGSSGGTDTQYF. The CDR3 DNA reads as TGCGCCAGCAGCTTAGGATCTAGCGGTGGCACAGATACGCAGTATTTT.